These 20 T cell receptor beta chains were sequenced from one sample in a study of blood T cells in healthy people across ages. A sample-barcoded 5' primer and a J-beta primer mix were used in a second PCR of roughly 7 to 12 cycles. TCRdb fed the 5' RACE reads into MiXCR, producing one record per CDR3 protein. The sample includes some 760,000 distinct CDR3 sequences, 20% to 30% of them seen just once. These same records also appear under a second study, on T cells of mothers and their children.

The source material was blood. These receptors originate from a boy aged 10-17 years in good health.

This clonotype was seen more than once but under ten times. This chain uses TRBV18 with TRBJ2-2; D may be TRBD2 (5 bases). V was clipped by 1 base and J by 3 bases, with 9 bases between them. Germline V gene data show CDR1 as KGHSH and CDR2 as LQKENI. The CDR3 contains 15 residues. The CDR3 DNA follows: TGTGCCAGCTCACCACGCGGGCCTGACACCGGGGAGCTGTTTTTT. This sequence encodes CASSPRGPDTGELFF.

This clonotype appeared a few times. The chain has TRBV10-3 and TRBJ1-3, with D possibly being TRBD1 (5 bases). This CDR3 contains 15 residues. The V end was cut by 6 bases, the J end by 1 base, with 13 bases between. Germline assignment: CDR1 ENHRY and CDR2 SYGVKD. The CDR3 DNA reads TGTGCCATCAGCGTTGTGACAGCTTCTGGAAACACCATATATTTT. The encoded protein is CAISVVTASGNTIYF.

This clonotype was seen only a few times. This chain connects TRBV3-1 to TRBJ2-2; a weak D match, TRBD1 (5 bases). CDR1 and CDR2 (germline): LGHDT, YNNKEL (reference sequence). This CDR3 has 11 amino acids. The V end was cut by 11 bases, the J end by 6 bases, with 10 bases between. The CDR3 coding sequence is TGTGCCGCAGGGTACGCCGGGGAGCTGTTTTTT. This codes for CAAGYAGELFF.

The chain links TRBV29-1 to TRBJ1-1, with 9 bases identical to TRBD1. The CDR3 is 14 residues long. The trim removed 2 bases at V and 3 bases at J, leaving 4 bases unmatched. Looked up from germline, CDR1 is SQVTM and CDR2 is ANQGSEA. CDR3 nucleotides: TGCAGCGTTGAAACGACAGGGGGGGACACTGAAGCTTTCTTT. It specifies CSVETTGGDTEAFF. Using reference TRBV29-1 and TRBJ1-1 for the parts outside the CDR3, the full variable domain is SAVISQKPSRDICQRGTSLTIQCQVDSQVTMMFWYRQQPGQSLTLIATANQGSEATYESGFVIDKFPISRPNLTFSTLTVSNMSPEDSSIYLCSVETTGGDTEAFFGQGTRLTVV.

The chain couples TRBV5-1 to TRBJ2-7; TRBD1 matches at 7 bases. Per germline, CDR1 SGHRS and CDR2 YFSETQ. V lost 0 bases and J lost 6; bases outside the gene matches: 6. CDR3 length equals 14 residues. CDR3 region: CASSLARQGFEQYF. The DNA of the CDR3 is TGCGCCAGCAGCTTGGCCAGACAGGGTTTCGAGCAGTACTTC. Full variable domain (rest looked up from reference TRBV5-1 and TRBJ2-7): KAGVTQTPRYLIKTRGQQVTLSCSPISGHRSVSWYQQTPGQGLQFLFEYFSETQRNKGNFPGRFSGRQFSNSRSEMNVSTLELGDSALYLCASSLARQGFEQYFGPGTRLTVT.

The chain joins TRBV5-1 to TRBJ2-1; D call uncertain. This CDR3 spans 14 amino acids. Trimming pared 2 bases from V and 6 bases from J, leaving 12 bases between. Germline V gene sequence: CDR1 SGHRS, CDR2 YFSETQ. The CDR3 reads CASSFRAPFNEQFF. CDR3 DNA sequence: TGCGCCAGCAGCTTCCGGGCTCCCTTCAATGAGCAGTTCTTC.

The DNA for the CDR3 is TGTGCCAGCAGTCCCACAGGGGGATTAGAGACCCAGTACTTC. Translating gives CASSPTGGLETQYF. This chain joins TRBV12-3 or TRBV12-4 and TRBJ2-5; the match to TRBD1 covers 8 bases. This CDR3 spans 14 amino acids. V dropped 5 bases and J dropped 4; count of bases not matched to a gene: 6.

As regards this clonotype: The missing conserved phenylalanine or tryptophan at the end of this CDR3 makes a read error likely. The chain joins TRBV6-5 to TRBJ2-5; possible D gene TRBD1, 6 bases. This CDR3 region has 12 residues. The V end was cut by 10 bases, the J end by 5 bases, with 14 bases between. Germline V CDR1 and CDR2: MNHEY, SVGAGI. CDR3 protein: CATQDSTETQYL. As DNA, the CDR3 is TGTGCCACCCAGGACAGCACGGAGACCCAGTACTTG.

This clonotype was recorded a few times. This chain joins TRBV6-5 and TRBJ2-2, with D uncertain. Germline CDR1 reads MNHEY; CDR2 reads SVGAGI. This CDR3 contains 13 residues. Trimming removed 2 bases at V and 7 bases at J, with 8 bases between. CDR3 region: CASSYLPSGELFF. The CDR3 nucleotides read TGTGCCAGCAGTTACCTTCCAAGCGGGGAGCTGTTTTTT.

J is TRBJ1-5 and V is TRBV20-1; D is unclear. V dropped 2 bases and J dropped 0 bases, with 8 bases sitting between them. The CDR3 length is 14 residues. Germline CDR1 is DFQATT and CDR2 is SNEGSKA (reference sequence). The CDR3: CSARQSYSNQPQHF. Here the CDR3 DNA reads TGCAGTGCTAGACAGTCTTATAGCAATCAGCCCCAGCATTTT.

The CDR3 DNA reads TGCAGCGTGGGATCAGGGGGCGCAAATGAAAAACTGTTTTTT. This encodes CSVGSGGANEKLFF. The chain employs TRBV29-1 and TRBJ1-4; 8 positions match TRBD1. Per germline, CDR1 SQVTM and CDR2 ANQGSEA. There are 14 residues in the CDR3. With V trimmed by 6 bases and J by 5 bases, 8 bases remained unmatched.

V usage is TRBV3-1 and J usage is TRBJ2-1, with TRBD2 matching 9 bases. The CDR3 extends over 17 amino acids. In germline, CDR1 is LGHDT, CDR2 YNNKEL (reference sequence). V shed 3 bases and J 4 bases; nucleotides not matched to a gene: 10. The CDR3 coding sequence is TGTGCCAGCAGCCAGGATCAACTAGCGGGTTATTACAATGAGCAGTTCTTC. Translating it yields CASSQDQLAGYYNEQFF.

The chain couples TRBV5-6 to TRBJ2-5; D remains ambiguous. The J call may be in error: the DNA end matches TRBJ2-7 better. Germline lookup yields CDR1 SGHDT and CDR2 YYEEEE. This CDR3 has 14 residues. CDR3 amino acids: CASSLVGKAYEQYF. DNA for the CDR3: TGTGCCAGCAGCTTGGTTGGCAAGGCCTACGAGCAGTACTTC.

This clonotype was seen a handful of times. The CDR3 spells CASSLQGGSETQYF. The CDR3 nucleotides are TGCGCCAGCAGCTTGCAGGGAGGTTCAGAGACCCAGTACTTC. This sequence joins TRBV5-1 and TRBJ2-5; D is perhaps TRBD2 (6 bases). V was shortened by 1 base and J by 4 bases, with 11 bases between the two germline ends. Per the germline V gene, CDR1 is SGHRS and CDR2 is YFSETQ. The CDR3 is 14 amino acids.

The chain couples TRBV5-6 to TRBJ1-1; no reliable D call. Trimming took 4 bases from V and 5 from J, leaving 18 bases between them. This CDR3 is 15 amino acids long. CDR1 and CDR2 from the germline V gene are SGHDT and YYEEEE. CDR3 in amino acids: CASSTPVWGGTEAFF. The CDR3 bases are TGTGCCAGCAGCACCCCGGTTTGGGGTGGGACTGAAGCTTTCTTT.

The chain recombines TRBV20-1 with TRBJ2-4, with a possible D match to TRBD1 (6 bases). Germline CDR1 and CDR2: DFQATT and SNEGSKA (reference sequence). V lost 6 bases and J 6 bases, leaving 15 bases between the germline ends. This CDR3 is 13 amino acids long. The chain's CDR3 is CSAERTETNIQYF. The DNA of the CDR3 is TGCAGTGCAGAACGGACAGAAACAAACATTCAGTACTTC.

The CDR3 nucleotides read TGCGCCAGCAGCTTACAGGGACAGGGGATAGGAAACACCATATATTTT. Amino acids: CASSLQGQGIGNTIYF. J is TRBJ1-3 and V is TRBV5-1; 10 bases line up with TRBD1. Germline CDR1 reads SGHRS; CDR2 reads YFSETQ. J lost 4 bases, V lost 2 bases, and 6 bases had no gene match. This CDR3 spans 16 amino acids.

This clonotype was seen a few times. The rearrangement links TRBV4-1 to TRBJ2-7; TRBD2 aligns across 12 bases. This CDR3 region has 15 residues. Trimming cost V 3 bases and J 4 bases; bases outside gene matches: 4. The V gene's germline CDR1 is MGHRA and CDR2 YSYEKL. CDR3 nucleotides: TGCGCCAGCAGCCATTTGACTAGCGGGGGATACGAGCAGTACTTC. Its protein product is CASSHLTSGGYEQYF.

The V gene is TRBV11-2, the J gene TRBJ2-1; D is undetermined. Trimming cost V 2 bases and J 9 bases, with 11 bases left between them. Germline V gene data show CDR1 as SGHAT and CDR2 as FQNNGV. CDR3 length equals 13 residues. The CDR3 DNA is TGTGCCAGCAGCTTACACGGTAGTTTTGAGCAGTTCTTC. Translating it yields CASSLHGSFEQFF.

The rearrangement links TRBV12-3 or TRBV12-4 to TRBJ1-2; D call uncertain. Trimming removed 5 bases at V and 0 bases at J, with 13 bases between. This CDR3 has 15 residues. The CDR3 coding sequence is TGTGCCAGCAGTACCTGGATGCCGGCTAACTATGGCTACACCTTC. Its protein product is CASSTWMPANYGYTF.